These 32 T cell receptor beta chains originate from one sample sequenced in a study of shared clonotypes between healthy human individuals. Assay: immunoSEQ multiplex PCR; the TCRdb copy retains only in-frame clones and omits some. The data hold fewer than 850,000 clones, with about two thirds observed a single time. The sequenced material came from memory CD4+ T cells sorted from blood. The subset denotes: CD45RA-negative fraction. These receptors were taken from a woman aged 25 to 39 in good health.

This chain uses TRBV18 with TRBJ2-7, with 9 bases aligning to TRBD2. Unmatched junction bases numbered 6, after V lost 6 bases and J lost 0 bases. The germline CDR1 and CDR2 sequences are KGHSH and LQKENI. The CDR3 runs 15 residues. As DNA, the CDR3 is TGTGCCAGCTCCCTTCTAGCGGGACCCTCCTACGAGCAGTACTTC. It is translated as CASSLLAGPSYEQYF. Using reference TRBV18 and TRBJ2-7 for the parts outside the CDR3, the full variable domain is NAGVMQNPRHLVRRRGQEARLRCSPMKGHSHVYWYRQLPEEGLKFMVYLQKENIIDESGMPKERFSAEFPKEGPSILRIQQVVRGDSAAYFCASSLLAGPSYEQYFGPGTRLTVT.

This clone was detected a few times. Within the sample, other DNA sequences also encode this same CDR3. This CDR3 reads CASSLELAAYEQYF. DNA for the CDR3: TGTGCCAGCAGCTTAGAATTGGCGGCCTACGAGCAGTACTTC. The rearrangement uses TRBV11-2 and TRBJ2-7; the D is unclear. Germline V gene sequence: CDR1 SGHAT, CDR2 FQNNGV. V was pared by 0 bases and J by 2 bases, with 8 bases between. This CDR3 has 14 residues.

As concerns this clone: Different DNA sequences within this sample yield the same CDR3. The chain joins TRBV18 to TRBJ2-5; 7 bases fit TRBD2. The V segment lost 3 bases and the J segment 3 bases; nucleotides outside the gene matches: 4. The CDR3 spans 14 residues. Germline V gives CDR1 KGHSH, CDR2 LQKENI. The CDR3 reads CASSPQGREETQYF. Written as DNA, the CDR3 is TGTGCCAGCTCACCGCAAGGGAGGGAAGAGACCCAGTACTTC. Combining the CDR3 with reference TRBV18 and TRBJ2-5 gives the whole variable domain NAGVMQNPRHLVRRRGQEARLRCSPMKGHSHVYWYRQLPEEGLKFMVYLQKENIIDESGMPKERFSAEFPKEGPSILRIQQVVRGDSAAYFCASSPQGREETQYFGPGTRLLVL.

V gene TRBV6-1 combines with J gene TRBJ2-2; possible D gene TRBD2, 6 bases. Looked up from germline, CDR1 is MNHNS and CDR2 is SASEGT. CDR3 length equals 12 residues. The V and J ends lost 4 bases and 7 bases respectively, with 7 bases between them. CDR3 DNA sequence: TGTGCCAGCAGTGTCGGGGGCGGGGAGCTGTTTTTT. Protein: CASSVGGGELFF.

This chain uses TRBV11-3 with TRBJ1-5, with D perhaps TRBD1 (5 bases). CDR3 size: 16 residues. Germline lookup yields CDR1 SGHNT and CDR2 YENEEA. V lost 5 bases to trimming and J lost 2 bases, with 16 bases between them. CDR3 in amino acids: CASSVGRGPCNQPQHF. CDR3 in DNA: TGTGCCAGCAGCGTCGGGAGGGGCCCTTGCAATCAGCCCCAGCATTTT.

This chain uses TRBV19 with TRBJ2-3; tentatively, D is TRBD1 or TRBD2 (6 bases each). Germline V gives CDR1 LNHDA, CDR2 SQIVND (reference sequence). V dropped 3 bases and J dropped 4 bases, with 14 bases sitting between them. CDR3 length: 15 amino acids. The CDR3 coding sequence is TGTGCCAGTAGTATGGGCGGTGGGGGGCCAGATACGCAGTATTTT. This codes for CASSMGGGGPDTQYF.

The chain combines TRBV9 with TRBJ2-5; D unresolved. V was pared by 0 bases and J by 5 bases, with 11 bases between. This CDR3 contains 14 residues. Germline CDR1 is SGDLS and CDR2 is YYNGEE. CDR3 bases: TGTGCCAGCAGCGTAGCAATAGCAGGCGAGACCCAGTACTTC. Amino acid sequence: CASSVAIAGETQYF.

V is TRBV29-1 and J is TRBJ1-2, with 7 bases identical to TRBD1. Looked up from germline, CDR1 is SQVTM and CDR2 is ANQGSEA. This CDR3 has 13 residues. Trimming cost V 5 bases and J 7 bases; bases outside gene matches: 10. For the CDR3, the DNA is TGCAGCGTTATAAGGTGGGACAGCGGTGGCTACACCTTC. Translation gives CSVIRWDSGGYTF.

Regarding this clone: This may arise from a read error, as a much more abundant clone is one base away. The rearrangement uses TRBV2 and TRBJ1-4, with D hard to call. The V gene's germline CDR1 is SNHLY and CDR2 FYNNEI. The CDR3 is made up of 15 amino acids. The CDR3 reads CASNEALSYGRTSLF. In DNA form, the CDR3 reads TGTGCCAGCAATGAAGCGCTTTCCTACGGCAGGACGTCGCTTTTT.

The chain is built from TRBV6-5 and TRBJ2-7; TRBD1 matches 10 bases. CDR1 and CDR2 (germline): MNHEY, SVGAGI. The CDR3 has 14 amino acids. After removal of 6 bases from V and 2 bases from J, the junction contained 4 bases not matched to a gene. CDR3: CASRKGTGAYEQYF. CDR3 nucleotide sequence: TGTGCCAGCAGAAAAGGGACAGGGGCCTACGAGCAGTACTTC.

This rearrangement joins TRBV4-2 to TRBJ2-2; D is ambiguous. Between the trimmed V and J ends, which lost 3 bases and 0 bases, there was a span of 5 bases. The CDR3 spans 14 residues. Germline loops: CDR1 LGHNA, CDR2 YNFKEQ. CDR3 nucleotides: TGTGCCAGCAGCCAGGGTCCGAACACCGGGGAGCTGTTTTTT. Translation: CASSQGPNTGELFF.

CDR3 in DNA: TGCAGGAGTTCAGGGAACACTGAAGCTTTCTTT. Amino acids: CRSSGNTEAFF. The chain carries TRBV20-1 and TRBJ1-1; D remains ambiguous. This CDR3 has 11 residues. CDR1 DFQATT and CDR2 SNEGSKA come from the germline V gene (reference sequence).

This clone was detected only a few times. The chain employs TRBV28 and TRBJ1-3; the D is unclear. Germline loops: CDR1 MDHEN, CDR2 SYDVKM. This CDR3 contains 12 residues. V shed 6 bases and J shed 7 bases, with 10 bases lying between them. The CDR3 DNA sequence: TGTGCCAGCAGATCCAGGTTCAACACCATATATTTT. It codes for CASRSRFNTIYF.

This clone occurred a few times. The V and J genes are TRBV28 and TRBJ2-7; TRBD2 is a possible D gene (6 bases). V was shortened by 9 bases and J by 3 bases, with 18 bases between the two germline ends. The V gene's germline CDR1 is MDHEN and CDR2 SYDVKM. The CDR3 is 14 residues long. CDR3 in amino acids: CARSRDGGIYEQYF. The CDR3 coding sequence is TGTGCCAGGTCCCGGGACGGGGGAATCTACGAGCAGTACTTC.

V is TRBV29-1 and J is TRBJ1-1; D gene ambiguous. Germline CDR1 is SQVTM and CDR2 is ANQGSEA. Trimming stripped 4 bases from V and 5 bases from J, with 11 bases between. The CDR3 spans 12 residues. CDR3 loop: CSVVDGGTEAFF. The DNA for the CDR3 is TGCAGCGTTGTTGACGGAGGGACTGAAGCTTTCTTT.

A remark on this clone: Other DNA variants within this sample encode the same CDR3. The gene calls are TRBV4-1 and TRBJ1-5, with D perhaps TRBD1 (5 bases). V was shortened by 1 base and J by 4 bases, with 14 bases between the two germline ends. The CDR3 spans 16 residues. Germline assignment: CDR1 MGHRA and CDR2 YSYEKL. This CDR3 reads CASSQVVAGGNQPQHF. The DNA of the CDR3 is TGCGCCAGCAGCCAAGTTGTGGCCGGGGGTAATCAGCCCCAGCATTTT.

The chain carries TRBV5-1 and TRBJ2-1, with TRBD2 identical over 12 bases. From germline, CDR1 is SGHRS and CDR2 YFSETQ. The CDR3 contains 19 residues. Trimming cost V 1 base and J 6 bases; bases outside gene matches: 14. The CDR3 region is CASSLLGRSLAGGGNEQFF. CDR3 coding DNA: TGCGCCAGCAGCTTGTTAGGCAGGAGTCTAGCGGGAGGGGGCAATGAGCAGTTCTTC. The full variable domain, with the rest looked up from reference TRBV5-1 and TRBJ2-1, is KAGVTQTPRYLIKTRGQQVTLSCSPISGHRSVSWYQQTPGQGLQFLFEYFSETQRNKGNFPGRFSGRQFSNSRSEMNVSTLELGDSALYLCASSLLGRSLAGGGNEQFFGPGTRLTVL.

The V gene is TRBV10-1, the J gene TRBJ2-2; possibly TRBD1 or TRBD2 for D (5 bases each). CDR3 size: 15 residues. The V end lost 8 bases, the J end lost 7 bases, and 20 bases lay between the germline ends. Germline lookup yields CDR1 WNHNN and CDR2 SYGVQD (reference sequence). CDR3 sequence: CASAPGTSQVGELFF. CDR3 DNA sequence: TGCGCCAGCGCGCCTGGGACCTCCCAGGTCGGGGAGCTGTTTTTT.

This clone was found many times. The rearrangement uses TRBV19 and TRBJ1-1; D is undetermined. Germline assignment: CDR1 LNHDA and CDR2 SQIVND (reference sequence). V lost 7 bases, J lost 4 bases, and 16 bases lay in between. The CDR3 totals 14 residues. CDR3 sequence (DNA): TGTGCCAGTACCTCAACACAACTGCGCACTGAAGCTTTCTTT. It translates to CASTSTQLRTEAFF.

This chain joins TRBV5-8 and TRBJ2-7, with D perhaps TRBD1 (5 bases). Trimming cost V 0 bases and J 1 base, with 11 bases left between them. The germline V gene has CDR1 SGHTS and CDR2 YDEGEE. The CDR3 is 15 residues long. CDR3: CASSLEGIRSYEQYF. As DNA, the CDR3 is TGTGCCAGCAGCTTGGAGGGGATACGTTCCTACGAGCAGTACTTC.

The chain uses TRBV6-6 and TRBJ2-4; 9 nucleotides line up with TRBD1. Per germline, CDR1 MNHNY and CDR2 SVGAGI (reference sequence). This CDR3 has 16 residues. Germline trimming cut 4 bases from V and 2 bases from J; bases unmatched to any gene: 6. CDR3 coding DNA: TGTGCCAGCAGTTCATTACAGGGGGCGTCCAAAAACATTCAGTACTTC. Its protein product is CASSSLQGASKNIQYF.

The chain carries TRBV6-5 and TRBJ2-5, with 7 bases identical to TRBD1. The CDR3 consists of 13 residues. The germline V gene encodes CDR1 MNHEY and CDR2 SVGAGI. V dropped 7 bases and J dropped 4; count of bases not matched to a gene: 6. The chain's CDR3 is CASTQGIGETQYF. The CDR3 region has the DNA TGTGCCAGCACACAGGGGATCGGAGAGACCCAGTACTTC.

About this clone: The same CDR3 also results from other DNA sequences found in this sample. The chain links TRBV7-2 to TRBJ1-2; D remains ambiguous. This CDR3 contains 12 residues. CDR1 is SGHTA, CDR2 FQGNSA, per germline. Trimming took 1 base from V and 4 from J, leaving 4 bases between them. The CDR3 region has the DNA TGTGCCAGCAGCTTAGTCGGCTATGGCTACACCTTC. Translated: CASSLVGYGYTF.

The chain carries TRBV2 and TRBJ1-1, with no clear D. Germline CDR1 reads SNHLY; CDR2 reads FYNNEI. The CDR3 has 15 amino acids. V shed 8 bases and J shed 4 bases, with 20 bases lying between them. Here the CDR3 DNA reads TGTGCCAGCGAAGGGCTAACCGCTGGGATCACTGAAGCTTTCTTT. Translation: CASEGLTAGITEAFF.

The genes are TRBV28 and TRBJ2-7; 7 nucleotides align to TRBD1. Looked up from germline, CDR1 is MDHEN and CDR2 is SYDVKM. The CDR3 spans 14 residues. V trimming: 4 bases; J trimming: 1 base; junction bases outside the gene matches: 4. CDR3 region: CASSSTGKSYEQYF. In nucleotides, the CDR3 is TGTGCCAGCAGTTCGACAGGGAAGTCCTACGAGCAGTACTTC.

This sequence joins TRBV6-4 and TRBJ2-3; 11 bases are a match to TRBD2. J lost 1 base, V lost 0 bases, and 9 bases had no gene match. The CDR3 length is 19 residues. CDR1 and CDR2 from the germline V gene are MRHNA and SNTAGT. CDR3 nucleotide sequence: TGTGCCAGCAGTGACTCGAACCTCGGGACTAGCGGACGCACAGATACGCAGTATTTT. Translating it yields CASSDSNLGTSGRTDTQYF.

Only one count was recorded for this clone. This chain joins TRBV6-4 and TRBJ2-2; 7 nucleotides line up with TRBD1. CDR1 and CDR2 from the germline V gene are MRHNA and SNTAGT. The length of the CDR3 is 14 residues. After removal of 6 bases from V and 4 bases from J, the junction contained 5 bases not matched to a gene. CDR3 sequence: CASSPDRFTGELFF. CDR3 coding DNA: TGTGCCAGCAGCCCGGACAGGTTCACCGGGGAGCTGTTTTTT.

This clone appeared a few times. V usage is TRBV28 and J usage is TRBJ1-2; D unclear. Per germline, CDR1 MDHEN and CDR2 SYDVKM. The length of the CDR3 is 12 residues. Trimming stripped 2 bases from V and 8 bases from J, with 9 bases between. As DNA, the CDR3 is TGTGCCAGCAGTTTACGGGTTACCGGCTACACCTTC. Its protein product is CASSLRVTGYTF.

V and J are TRBV27 and TRBJ2-3, with 12 bases lining up with TRBD2. The CDR3 sequence is 17 residues long. Germline V gene sequence: CDR1 MNHEY, CDR2 SMNVEV (reference sequence). The V and J ends lost 3 bases and 2 bases, in that order; junction bases with no gene match: 6. This CDR3 reads CASSLTSGSLDTDTQYF. The CDR3 DNA sequence: TGTGCCAGCAGTTTGACTAGCGGGAGTCTTGACACAGATACGCAGTATTTT.

The chain joins TRBV28 to TRBJ2-1, with TRBD2 identical over 9 bases. Trimming removed 5 bases from V and 7 bases from J; junction bases left unmatched: 12. CDR1 and CDR2 (germline): MDHEN, SYDVKM. CDR3 length: 16 residues. CDR3 amino acids: CASSPAAGGPRNEQFF. The CDR3 bases are TGTGCCAGCAGTCCAGCCGCGGGAGGGCCTAGGAATGAGCAGTTCTTC. The variable domain in full, with the rest retrieved from reference TRBV28 and TRBJ2-1, is DVKVTQSSRYLVKRTGEKVFLECVQDMDHENMFWYRQDPGLGLRLIYFSYDVKMKEKGDIPEGYSVSREKKERFSLILESASTNQTSMYLCASSPAAGGPRNEQFFGPGTRLTVL.

The genes are TRBV6-5 and TRBJ1-2; D remains ambiguous. The CDR3 is 12 amino acids. The germline CDR1 and CDR2 sequences are MNHEY and SVGAGI. The V gene lost 7 bases and the J gene lost 7 bases, with 13 bases spanning the gap. CDR3 DNA sequence: TGTGCCAGCACCACCGGGCGGATTGGCTACACCTTC. Translation: CASTTGRIGYTF.

The chain links TRBV6-1 to TRBJ2-3; tentative D call: TRBD2 (6 bases). Germline CDR1 is MNHNS and CDR2 is SASEGT. Trimming took 1 base from V and 3 from J, leaving 14 bases between them. This CDR3 comprises 16 residues. Written as DNA, the CDR3 is TGTGCCAGCAGTGAAGTATTTGCGGGAAGTACAGATACGCAGTATTTT. Translated, it gives CASSEVFAGSTDTQYF.